This is a list of T cell receptor beta chains from one sample in a study of T cells in Graves' hyperthyroidism and ophthalmopathy. Each CDR3 protein is one row after TCRdb ran MiXCR on the multiplex PCR reads. The table includes some 800,000 distinct CDR3 sequences, roughly 40% detected once. Material for sequencing was blood. The receptors were gathered from a man aged 18 to 30 with Graves' hyperthyroidism. Both conserved end residues are part of each CDR3. D genes are given only for firm matches. Only part of the rows carry a size: once, few, many, or a class if the clone is expanded.

j_call: TRBJ1-4
v_call: TRBV2
d_call: NA
clone_size: many
cdr3_length: 10
cdr3_aa: CASRGGKLFF
cdr3_nt: TGTGCCAGCAGGGGTGGAAAACTGTTTTTT

j_call: TRBJ2-5
v_call: TRBV7-9
d_call: TRBD2
clone_size: few
cdr3_length: 17
cdr3_aa: CASSPLPPSAGTETQYF
cdr3_nt: TGTGCCAGCAGCCCCCTACCGCCCTCAGCGGGGACAGAGACCCAGTACTTC

j_call: TRBJ2-7
v_call: TRBV19
d_call: TRBD1
clone_size: NA
cdr3_length: 12
cdr3_aa: CASIRTGGEQYF
cdr3_nt: TGTGCCAGTATCCGGACAGGGGGCGAGCAGTACTTC

j_call: TRBJ1-4
v_call: TRBV4-1
d_call: TRBD1
clone_size: NA
cdr3_length: 16
cdr3_aa: CASSQSGQDLNEKLFF
cdr3_nt: TGTGCCAGCAGCCAATCTGGACAGGACCTTAATGAAAAACTGTTTTTT

j_call: TRBJ2-7
v_call: TRBV19
d_call: TRBD2
clone_size: NA
cdr3_length: 15
cdr3_aa: CASSRASGGSYEQYF
cdr3_nt: TGTGCCAGTAGTAGAGCTAGCGGGGGATCCTACGAGCAGTACTTC

j_call: TRBJ1-1
v_call: TRBV25-1
d_call: TRBD1
clone_size: NA
cdr3_length: 16
cdr3_aa: CASSTTPGTDNTEAFF
cdr3_nt: TGTGCCAGCAGTACGACCCCCGGGACAGATAACACTGAAGCTTTCTTT

j_call: TRBJ1-5
v_call: TRBV2
d_call: NA
clone_size: NA
cdr3_length: 14
cdr3_aa: CASSGPGQRQPQHF
cdr3_nt: TGTGCCAGCAGCGGGCCGGGGCAAAGGCAGCCCCAGCATTTT

j_call: TRBJ2-7
v_call: TRBV5-1
d_call: NA
clone_size: many
cdr3_length: 12
cdr3_aa: CASWIQPYEQYF
cdr3_nt: TGCGCCAGCTGGATCCAGCCCTACGAGCAGTACTTC

j_call: TRBJ1-6
v_call: TRBV25-1
d_call: NA
clone_size: NA
cdr3_length: 15
cdr3_aa: CASSSVRGDNSPLHF
cdr3_nt: TGTGCCAGCAGTTCCGTCAGAGGGGATAATTCACCCCTCCACTTT

j_call: TRBJ2-5
v_call: TRBV20-1
d_call: TRBD2
clone_size: NA
cdr3_length: 14
cdr3_aa: CSARRLAGPETQYF
cdr3_nt: TGCAGTGCTAGGCGTCTAGCGGGTCCAGAGACCCAGTACTTC

j_call: TRBJ2-5
v_call: TRBV19
d_call: NA
clone_size: few
cdr3_length: 8
cdr3_aa: CLWETQYF
cdr3_nt: TGCCTTTGGGAGACCCAGTACTTC

j_call: TRBJ1-2
v_call: TRBV9
d_call: NA
clone_size: NA
cdr3_length: 12
cdr3_aa: CAGPRLNYGYTF
cdr3_nt: TGTGCCGGGCCCCGTCTTAACTATGGCTACACCTTC

j_call: TRBJ2-7
v_call: TRBV19
d_call: NA
clone_size: many
cdr3_length: 14
cdr3_aa: CASSFSTDSYEQYF
cdr3_nt: TGTGCCAGTAGTTTCTCGACAGATTCCTACGAGCAGTACTTC

j_call: TRBJ1-1
v_call: TRBV9
d_call: NA
clone_size: NA
cdr3_length: 12
cdr3_aa: CASSVTGWAAFF
cdr3_nt: TGTGCCAGCAGCGTGACCGGCTGGGCGGCTTTCTTT

j_call: TRBJ1-3
v_call: TRBV2
d_call: NA
clone_size: NA
cdr3_length: 15
cdr3_aa: CASSEYLAGDETIYF
cdr3_nt: TGTGCCAGCAGTGAATATCTAGCGGGAGACGAGACCATATATTTT

j_call: TRBJ1-6
v_call: TRBV5-1
d_call: NA
clone_size: many
cdr3_length: 17
cdr3_aa: CASSLVGSAGEMSPLHF
cdr3_nt: TGCGCCAGCAGCTTGGTCGGTTCGGCAGGGGAGATGTCACCCCTCCACTTT

j_call: TRBJ1-2
v_call: TRBV12-3/TRBV12-4
d_call: NA
clone_size: many
cdr3_length: 11
cdr3_aa: CASSLKQGYTF
cdr3_nt: TGTGCCAGCAGTTTAAAACAGGGCTACACCTTC

j_call: TRBJ1-6
v_call: TRBV2
d_call: NA
clone_size: many
cdr3_length: 12
cdr3_aa: CASSYGWDPLHF
cdr3_nt: TGTGCCAGCAGTTATGGGTGGGATCCCCTCCACTTT

j_call: TRBJ2-7
v_call: TRBV6-2/TRBV6-3
d_call: NA
clone_size: NA
cdr3_length: 13
cdr3_aa: CASKGTASYEQYF
cdr3_nt: TGTGCCTCCAAAGGGACGGCTTCCTACGAGCAGTACTTC

j_call: TRBJ2-7
v_call: TRBV24-1
d_call: TRBD1
clone_size: NA
cdr3_length: 15
cdr3_aa: CASSLLGTGVNEQYF
cdr3_nt: TGTGCCAGCAGTTTATTGGGGACAGGGGTTAACGAGCAGTACTTC

j_call: TRBJ2-2
v_call: TRBV5-1
d_call: NA
clone_size: NA
cdr3_length: 15
cdr3_aa: CASRPVGSNTGELFF
cdr3_nt: TGCGCCAGCAGACCCGTGGGGAGCAACACCGGGGAGCTGTTTTTT

j_call: TRBJ2-7
v_call: TRBV7-2
d_call: TRBD1
clone_size: NA
cdr3_length: 16
cdr3_aa: CASSLTGTGFSYEQYF
cdr3_nt: TGTGCCAGCAGCTTAACCGGGACAGGTTTCTCCTACGAGCAGTACTTC

j_call: TRBJ2-2
v_call: TRBV19
d_call: NA
clone_size: NA
cdr3_length: 14
cdr3_aa: CASMPGPNTGELFF
cdr3_nt: TGTGCCAGTATGCCGGGGCCGAACACCGGGGAGCTGTTTTTT

j_call: TRBJ1-2
v_call: TRBV6-5
d_call: NA
clone_size: many
cdr3_length: 15
cdr3_aa: CASSSGILRESGYTF
cdr3_nt: TGTGCCAGCAGTTCAGGGATACTGAGGGAGAGTGGCTACACCTTC

j_call: TRBJ2-5
v_call: TRBV20-1
d_call: TRBD2
clone_size: NA
cdr3_length: 15
cdr3_aa: CSARDPGTSGETQYF
cdr3_nt: TGCAGTGCTAGAGACCCCGGGACTAGTGGGGAGACCCAGTACTTC

j_call: TRBJ1-1
v_call: TRBV19
d_call: NA
clone_size: NA
cdr3_length: 14
cdr3_aa: CASSIEQMNTEAFF
cdr3_nt: TGTGCCAGTAGTATAGAACAGATGAACACTGAAGCTTTCTTT

j_call: TRBJ2-7
v_call: TRBV12-3/TRBV12-4
d_call: NA
clone_size: NA
cdr3_length: 12
cdr3_aa: CASRGGLVEQYF
cdr3_nt: TGTGCCAGCAGAGGGGGGCTAGTCGAGCAGTACTTC

j_call: TRBJ2-5
v_call: TRBV20-1
d_call: NA
clone_size: few
cdr3_length: 14
cdr3_aa: CSARDVSGVETQYF
cdr3_nt: TGCAGTGCTAGAGATGTGAGTGGGGTCGAGACCCAGTACTTC

j_call: TRBJ1-6
v_call: TRBV7-8
d_call: NA
clone_size: NA
cdr3_length: 16
cdr3_aa: CASSQTRTEYNSPLHF
cdr3_nt: TGTGCCAGCAGCCAAACTCGGACAGAATATAATTCACCCCTCCACTTT

j_call: TRBJ2-2
v_call: TRBV6-5
d_call: NA
clone_size: NA
cdr3_length: 11
cdr3_aa: CAIRMDGELFF
cdr3_nt: TGTGCCATCCGGATGGACGGGGAGCTGTTTTTT

j_call: TRBJ2-7
v_call: TRBV2
d_call: TRBD1
clone_size: few
cdr3_length: 14
cdr3_aa: CASENRDRGYEQYF
cdr3_nt: TGTGCCAGCGAAAACCGGGACAGGGGCTACGAGCAGTACTTC

j_call: TRBJ2-6
v_call: TRBV5-1
d_call: NA
clone_size: many
cdr3_length: 16
cdr3_aa: CASSLDGISGANVLTF
cdr3_nt: TGCGCCAGCAGCTTGGACGGTATCTCTGGGGCCAACGTCCTGACTTTC

j_call: TRBJ1-2
v_call: TRBV9
d_call: NA
clone_size: many
cdr3_length: 15
cdr3_aa: CASSVDPGANYGYTF
cdr3_nt: TGTGCCAGCAGCGTGGATCCGGGAGCTAACTATGGCTACACCTTC

j_call: TRBJ2-7
v_call: TRBV6-6
d_call: NA
clone_size: NA
cdr3_length: 12
cdr3_aa: CATDGGSYEQYF
cdr3_nt: TGTGCCACGGATGGGGGGTCCTACGAGCAGTACTTC

j_call: TRBJ2-7
v_call: TRBV27
d_call: NA
clone_size: NA
cdr3_length: 12
cdr3_aa: CASNGGGGEQYF
cdr3_nt: TGTGCCAGCAATGGAGGAGGGGGCGAGCAGTACTTC

j_call: TRBJ2-5
v_call: TRBV12-3/TRBV12-4
d_call: NA
clone_size: many
cdr3_length: 14
cdr3_aa: CASSAQGVGETQYF
cdr3_nt: TGTGCCAGCAGCGCCCAGGGTGTTGGGGAGACCCAGTACTTC

j_call: TRBJ1-1
v_call: TRBV15
d_call: NA
clone_size: many
cdr3_length: 13
cdr3_aa: CATSRRTVTEAFF
cdr3_nt: TGTGCCACCAGCCGCCGGACAGTCACTGAAGCTTTCTTT

j_call: TRBJ2-2
v_call: TRBV7-3
d_call: NA
clone_size: NA
cdr3_length: 12
cdr3_aa: CASSQVGAELFF
cdr3_nt: TGCGCCAGCAGCCAAGTCGGGGCAGAGCTGTTTTTT

j_call: TRBJ2-7
v_call: TRBV7-6
d_call: NA
clone_size: few
cdr3_length: 17
cdr3_aa: CASSWGGLADVSYEQYF
cdr3_nt: TGTGCCAGCAGCTGGGGAGGATTAGCGGACGTCTCCTACGAGCAGTACTTC

j_call: TRBJ1-6
v_call: TRBV2
d_call: NA
clone_size: NA
cdr3_length: 12
cdr3_aa: CASRRTSGTHPF
cdr3_nt: TGTGCCAGCAGGAGGACTAGCGGGACACACCCCTTT

j_call: TRBJ1-4
v_call: TRBV5-1
d_call: TRBD1
clone_size: many
cdr3_length: 15
cdr3_aa: CASSLGDRDNEKLFF
cdr3_nt: TGCGCCAGCAGCCTGGGGGACAGGGACAATGAAAAACTGTTTTTT

j_call: TRBJ1-5
v_call: TRBV19
d_call: TRBD1
clone_size: NA
cdr3_length: 17
cdr3_aa: CASSMGGTGDKNQPQHF
cdr3_nt: TGTGCCAGTAGTATGGGAGGGACAGGGGATAAGAATCAGCCCCAGCATTTT

j_call: TRBJ1-2
v_call: TRBV29-1
d_call: TRBD1
clone_size: NA
cdr3_length: 15
cdr3_aa: CSVDVGSTGANGYTF
cdr3_nt: TGCAGCGTTGACGTAGGCTCTACAGGGGCTAATGGCTACACCTTC

j_call: TRBJ1-2
v_call: TRBV10-3
d_call: NA
clone_size: many
cdr3_length: 13
cdr3_aa: CAISEESLYGYTF
cdr3_nt: TGTGCCATCAGTGAGGAATCGCTCTATGGCTACACCTTC

j_call: TRBJ1-2
v_call: TRBV19
d_call: NA
clone_size: NA
cdr3_length: 16
cdr3_aa: CASSIGPKGSNYGYTF
cdr3_nt: TGTGCCAGTAGTATTGGGCCGAAGGGTTCTAACTATGGCTACACCTTC

j_call: TRBJ1-3
v_call: TRBV20-1
d_call: NA
clone_size: many
cdr3_length: 12
cdr3_aa: CSASEGSYTIYF
cdr3_nt: TGCAGTGCTAGTGAGGGTAGTTACACCATATATTTT

j_call: TRBJ2-7
v_call: TRBV7-2
d_call: NA
clone_size: NA
cdr3_length: 15
cdr3_aa: CASSPGPQSSYEQYF
cdr3_nt: TGTGCCAGCAGCCCCGGTCCACAGAGCTCCTACGAGCAGTACTTC

j_call: TRBJ2-1
v_call: TRBV7-2
d_call: NA
clone_size: NA
cdr3_length: 10
cdr3_aa: CASTHNEQFF
cdr3_nt: TGTGCCAGCACCCACAATGAGCAGTTCTTC